This TCR beta chain was identified in a study of T cell responses to AZD1222 COVID-19 vaccine. Broader study findings: Distributed over spike, vaccine-associated CD4 TCRs predominated at 160-218 and 743-854.

About this clone: Antigen unknown.

The method was immunoSEQ multiplex PCR; TCRdb's version includes in-frame clones alone and lacks a portion of them. Of 110,000 to 150,000 clones listed, more than 75% are singletons. The material was peripheral blood, obtained 28 days after the second AZD1222 dose. The clonotype was recovered from an adult who received the AZD1222 COVID-19 vaccine.

The CDR3 loop reads CASRGQGGAYEQYF. The CDR3 DNA is TGTGCCAGCAGGGGACAGGGGGGTGCCTACGAGCAGTACTTC. The chain couples TRBV28 to TRBJ2-7; TRBD1 agrees at 11 bases. After removal of 6 bases from V and 2 bases from J, the junction contained 3 bases not matched to a gene. CDR1 is MDHEN, CDR2 SYDVKM, per germline. This CDR3 region has 14 residues.